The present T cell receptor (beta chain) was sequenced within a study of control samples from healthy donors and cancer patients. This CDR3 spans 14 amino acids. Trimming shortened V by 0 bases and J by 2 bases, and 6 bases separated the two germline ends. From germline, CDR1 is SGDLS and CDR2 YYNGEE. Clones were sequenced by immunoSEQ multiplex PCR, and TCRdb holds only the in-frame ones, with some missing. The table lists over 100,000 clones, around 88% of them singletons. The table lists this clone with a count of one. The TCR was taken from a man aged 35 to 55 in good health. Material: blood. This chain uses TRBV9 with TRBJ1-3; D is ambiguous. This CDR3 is CASSVGVAGNTIYF. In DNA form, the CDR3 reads TGTGCCAGCAGCGTAGGGGTGGCTGGAAACACCATATATTTT.